Listed below are T cell receptor beta chains from one sample, sequenced in a study of Tregs in tolerant kidney transplant recipients. Sequencing was performed with immunoSEQ multiplex PCR; in TCRdb, only in-frame clones are kept and a portion is missing. The data hold fewer than 55,000 clones, with over 85% observed a single time. This specimen consisted of CD8+ T cells from blood (PBMCs), obtained 12 months after the transplant. The receptors derive from a human patient who received a combined kidney and bone marrow transplant. Some of these T cells may belong to the graft donor. CDR3s include the opening cysteine and the closing phenylalanine or tryptophan. The D gene is left open where the match is weak. A clone size is listed for some rows: how often the clone was seen (once, few, many), or a class if it is expanded.

>TRBV30|TRBJ1-4|.|once
CAWTYTEGKLFF
TGTGCCTGGACCTACACGGAGGGGAAACTGTTTTTT
>TRBV2|TRBJ2-2|TRBD2|medium-sized
CASSDRGLGSGELFF
TGTGCCAGCAGTGACCGGGGACTAGGATCCGGGGAGCTGTTTTTT
>TRBV4-1|TRBJ2-7|.|few
CASSQGSNTHEQYF
TGCGCCAGCAGCCAAGGGTCGAACACCCACGAGCAGTACTTC
>TRBV4-1|TRBJ2-5|TRBD2|.
CASSQVFSGEGETQYF
TGCGCCAGCAGCCAAGTTTTTAGCGGGGAGGGTGAGACTCAGTACTTC
>TRBV27|TRBJ2-1|TRBD1|.
CASIRRGQGSYNEQFF
TGTGCCAGCATCCGACGGGGACAGGGCTCCTACAATGAGCAGTTCTTC
>TRBV4-3|TRBJ2-7|.|.
CASSQDRGSREQYF
TGCGCCAGCAGCCAAGATAGGGGGTCGCGAGAGCAGTACTTC
>TRBV7-9|TRBJ2-1|.|once
CASSLASGSRYNEQFF
TGTGCCAGCAGCTTAGCGTCCGGGAGTCGGTACAATGAGCAGTTCTTC
>TRBV19|TRBJ1-5|TRBD1|.
CASSPTGQGVGQPQHF
TGTGCCAGTAGTCCTACAGGACAGGGGGTTGGCCAGCCCCAGCATTTT
>TRBV5-5|TRBJ2-7|TRBD1|.
CASSQGATGAYEQYF
TGCGCCAGCAGCCAGGGGGCGACAGGAGCCTACGAGCAGTACTTC
>TRBV9|TRBJ2-1|TRBD2|.
CASSPTSGGAYEQFF
TGTGCCAGCAGCCCTACTAGCGGGGGGGCCTATGAGCAGTTCTTC
>TRBV4-1|TRBJ1-2|.|.
CASSQDRAGPYGYTF
TGCGCCAGCAGCCAAGATCGGGCGGGTCCCTATGGCTACACCTTC
>TRBV13|TRBJ2-1|TRBD2|.
CASSSLAGASNEQFF
TGTGCCAGCAGCTCACTAGCGGGAGCTAGTAATGAGCAGTTCTTC
>TRBV7-2|TRBJ2-2|.|few
CASSLVGGNTGELFF
TGTGCCAGCAGCTTAGTGGGGGGTAACACCGGGGAGCTGTTTTTT
>TRBV6-5|TRBJ2-1|.|once
CASSFRDIDYNEQFF
TGTGCCAGCAGTTTCCGGGACATCGACTACAATGAGCAGTTCTTC
>TRBV28|TRBJ2-4|.|.
CASNEGGVENIQYF
TGTGCCAGCAATGAGGGGGGGGTGGAAAACATTCAGTACTTC
>TRBV10-3|TRBJ2-7|.|once
CAISESPGLADEQYF
TGTGCCATCAGTGAGTCGCCCGGATTGGCGGACGAGCAGTACTTC
>TRBV5-1|TRBJ2-7|TRBD2|.
CASSPGGTTYGQYF
TGCGCCAGCAGCCCGGGGGGGACAACCTACGGGCAGTACTTC
>TRBV6-4|TRBJ2-6|.|.
CASSEQAHSGANVLTF
TGTGCCAGCAGTGAACAGGCCCACTCTGGGGCCAACGTCCTGACTTTC
>TRBV10-3|TRBJ2-1|TRBD2|once
CAISEGLAGGNEQFF
TGTGCCATCAGTGAGGGGCTAGCGGGCGGCAATGAGCAGTTCTTC
>TRBV9|TRBJ2-2|TRBD1|.
CASDRGDTGELFF
TGTGCCAGCGACAGGGGCGACACCGGGGAGCTGTTTTTT
>TRBV5-1|TRBJ2-1|TRBD2|.
CASSLGTSGVYNEQFF
TGCGCCAGCAGCTTGGGGACTAGCGGGGTCTACAATGAGCAGTTCTTC
>TRBV9|TRBJ2-6|TRBD2|.
CASSVGGGPLTGANVLTF
TGTGCCAGCAGCGTAGGGGGGGGACCTCTTACTGGGGCCAACGTCCTGACTTTC
>TRBV5-1|TRBJ2-1|.|.
CASSLSSSYNEQFF
TGCGCCAGCAGCTTGTCCAGCTCCTACAATGAGCAGTTCTTC
>TRBV19|TRBJ1-2|TRBD1|once
CASSPSTRGRNGYTF
TGTGCCAGTAGTCCAAGCACCAGGGGGAGGAATGGCTACACCTTC
>TRBV9|TRBJ2-3|TRBD2|.
CASSDGLAEYTDTQYF
TGTGCCAGCAGCGATGGACTAGCGGAATACACAGATACGCAGTATTTT
>TRBV27|TRBJ2-1|TRBD2|.
CASSLFRGGIYNEQFF
TGTGCCAGCAGTTTATTCCGCGGGGGGATCTACAATGAGCAGTTCTTC
>TRBV4-1|TRBJ1-4|.|.
CASSPEGGGGIGEKLFF
TGCGCCAGCAGCCCAGAAGGTGGCGGGGGGATAGGTGAAAAACTGTTTTTT
>TRBV19|TRBJ1-1|.|once
CASSILYQGNTEAFF
TGTGCCAGTAGTATTTTATATCAGGGGAACACTGAAGCTTTCTTT
>TRBV7-9|TRBJ1-2|TRBD1|once
CASSPGRTGANYGYTF
TGTGCCAGCAGTCCGGGTAGGACAGGGGCTAACTATGGCTACACCTTC
>TRBV6-1|TRBJ1-6|.|.
CASSEVLLGGKIPLHF
TGTGCCAGCAGTGAAGTGCTACTAGGGGGTAAGATTCCCCTCCACTTT
>TRBV4-2|TRBJ2-7|TRBD2|.
CASSQVTLAGVEEQYF
TGTGCCAGCAGCCAAGTTACGCTAGCGGGAGTGGAAGAGCAGTACTTC
>TRBV27|TRBJ1-1|.|.
CASSLSAGPLREAFF
TGTGCCAGCAGTTTATCCGCAGGGCCCCTCAGGGAAGCTTTCTTT
>TRBV2|TRBJ1-5|TRBD1|.
CASSKDGERIGDSRNQPQHF
TGTGCCAGCAGTAAGGACGGGGAGAGGATAGGGGACAGCAGAAATCAGCCCCAGCATTTT
>TRBV4-3|TRBJ2-7|TRBD2|.
CASSQAGTSIDEQYF
TGCGCCAGCAGCCAAGCTGGGACTAGTATCGACGAGCAGTACTTC
>TRBV7-6|TRBJ2-7|TRBD2|.
CASSLGGESPYEQYF
TGTGCCAGCAGCCTGGGAGGGGAATCCCCCTACGAGCAGTACTTC
>TRBV27|TRBJ2-2|.|.
CASSFAGEDLSTGELFF
TGTGCCAGCAGTTTCGCAGGGGAAGACTTGAGCACCGGGGAGCTGTTTTTT
>TRBV7-8|TRBJ2-1|.|.
CASSDILNNEQFF
TGTGCCAGCAGCGACATTCTTAACAATGAGCAGTTCTTC
>TRBV9|TRBJ1-2|.|.
CASSDELGDGYTF
TGTGCCAGCAGCGACGAGCTAGGGGATGGCTACACCTTC
>TRBV27|TRBJ2-7|TRBD1|.
CASSWTGDYEQYF
TGTGCCAGCAGTTGGACAGGGGACTACGAGCAGTACTTC
>TRBV5-6|TRBJ1-5|TRBD1|.
CASSWDRNQPQHF
TGTGCCAGCAGCTGGGACAGAAATCAGCCCCAGCATTTT
>TRBV11-2|TRBJ2-7|.|few
CASSPGGLAYEQYF
TGTGCCAGCAGCCCCGGGGGGCTTGCCTACGAGCAGTACTTC
>TRBV7-6|TRBJ2-7|.|.
CASSKDGGREYEQYF
TGTGCCAGCAGCAAAGACGGGGGGCGAGAATACGAGCAGTACTTC
>TRBV9|TRBJ1-3|TRBD1|.
CASSALDRVSGNTIYF
TGTGCCAGCAGCGCCCTCGACAGGGTCTCTGGAAACACCATATATTTT
>TRBV5-1|TRBJ2-1|.|.
CASSDDSYYNEQFF
TGCGCCAGCAGCGACGACTCCTACTACAATGAGCAGTTCTTC